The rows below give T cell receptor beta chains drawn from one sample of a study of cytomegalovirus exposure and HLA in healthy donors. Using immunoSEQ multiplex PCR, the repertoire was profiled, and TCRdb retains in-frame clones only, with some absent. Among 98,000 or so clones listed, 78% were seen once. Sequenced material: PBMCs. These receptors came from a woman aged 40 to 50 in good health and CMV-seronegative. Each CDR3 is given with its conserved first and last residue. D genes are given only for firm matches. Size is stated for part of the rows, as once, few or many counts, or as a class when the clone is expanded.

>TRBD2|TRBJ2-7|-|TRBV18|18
TGTGCCAGCTCACCATTGAGTGGGACTAGCGGGAGGGCTTTCGAGCAGTACTTC
CASSPLSGTSGRAFEQYF
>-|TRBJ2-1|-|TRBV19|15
TGTGCCAGTAGTCCCCGGCAGGGATCCCTCGGTGAGCAGTTCTTC
CASSPRQGSLGEQFF
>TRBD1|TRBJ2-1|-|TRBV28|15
TGTGCCAGCACTCGCACCGGGACAGGGAACAATGAGCAGTTCTTC
CASTRTGTGNNEQFF
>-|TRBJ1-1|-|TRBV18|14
TGTGCCAGCTCACCACCGTCAGGTCCTACTGAAGCTTTCTTT
CASSPPSGPTEAFF
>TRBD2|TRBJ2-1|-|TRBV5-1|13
TGCGCCAGCAGGCAAGGGACTAGCGGGACGCAGTTCTTC
CASRQGTSGTQFF
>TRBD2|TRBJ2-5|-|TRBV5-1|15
TGCGCCAGCAGCTTGCTCGGGAGGGATCAGGAGACCCAGTACTTC
CASSLLGRDQETQYF
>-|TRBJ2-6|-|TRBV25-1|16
TGTGCCAGCAGCCCGGGACTGAACTCTGGGGCCAACGTCCTGACTTTC
CASSPGLNSGANVLTF
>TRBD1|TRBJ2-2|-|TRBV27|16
TGTGCCAGCAGTTTTTACATAGGACAGGGGGCCGGGGAGCTGTTTTTT
CASSFYIGQGAGELFF
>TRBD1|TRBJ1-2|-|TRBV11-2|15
TGTGCCAGCAGCCTAAGGACACCCACAGGGGTCGGCTACACCTTC
CASSLRTPTGVGYTF
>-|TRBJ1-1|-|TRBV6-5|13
TGTGCCAGCAGTGGCCCAAGGGGCACTGAAGCTTTCTTT
CASSGPRGTEAFF
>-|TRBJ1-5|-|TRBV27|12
TGTGCCAGCAGTACTAATAATCAGCCCCAGCATTTT
CASSTNNQPQHF
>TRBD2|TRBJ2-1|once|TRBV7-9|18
TGTGCCAGCAGCCCCGAGGGGCTAGCGGGCGGGTCCACACACGAGCAGTTCTTC
CASSPEGLAGGSTHEQFF
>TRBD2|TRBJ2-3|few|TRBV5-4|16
TGTGCCAGCAGCCCGGTCCTAGCGGGTGTCACAGATACGCAGTATTTT
CASSPVLAGVTDTQYF
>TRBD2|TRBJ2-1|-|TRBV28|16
TGTGCCAGCAGTCGATACACGGGAGGGCCGTACAATGAGCAGTTCTTC
CASSRYTGGPYNEQFF
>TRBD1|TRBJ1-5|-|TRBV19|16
TGTGCCAGTAGCCAACGGACAGGGAGAGGCAATCAGCCCCAGCATTTT
CASSQRTGRGNQPQHF
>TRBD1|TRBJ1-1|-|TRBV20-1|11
TGCAGTGCCGGACAGGGAAAACAAGCTTTCTTT
CSAGQGKQAFF
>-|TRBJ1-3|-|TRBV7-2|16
TGTGCCAGCAGCTTAGCGCTGTTGACACGGGGAAACACCATATATTTT
CASSLALLTRGNTIYF
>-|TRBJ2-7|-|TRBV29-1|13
TGCAGCGTTGAAGATGGAGGAGGGACCGAGCAGTACTTC
CSVEDGGGTEQYF
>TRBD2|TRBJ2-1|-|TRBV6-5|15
TGTGCCAGCAGCCGTCTAGCGGGAGCCTCCAATGAGCAGTTCTTC
CASSRLAGASNEQFF
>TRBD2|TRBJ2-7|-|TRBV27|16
TGTGCCAGCAGTCTATCCTTCAGCGGGAGGCTCTACGAGCAGTACTTC
CASSLSFSGRLYEQYF
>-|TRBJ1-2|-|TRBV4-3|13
TGCGCCAGCAGCCAAGGGAGAGGCTATGGCTACACCTTC
CASSQGRGYGYTF
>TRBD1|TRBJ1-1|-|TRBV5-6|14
TGTGCCAGCAGGAAAAGGACAGGGAACACTGAAGCTTTCTTT
CASRKRTGNTEAFF
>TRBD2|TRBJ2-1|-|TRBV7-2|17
TGTGCCAGCAGCCCCGGTAGCGGGAGTAGATTGTACAATGAGCAGTTCTTC
CASSPGSGSRLYNEQFF
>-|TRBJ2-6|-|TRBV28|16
TGTGCCAGCAGTACAATAGCGGTCTCTGGGGCCAACGTCCTGACTTTC
CASSTIAVSGANVLTF
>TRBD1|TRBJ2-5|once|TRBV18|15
TGTGCCAGCTCACCACCGGGACAGGGGAAAGAGACCCAGTACTTC
CASSPPGQGKETQYF
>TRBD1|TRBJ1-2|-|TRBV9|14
TGTGCCAGCAGTCAACAGGGGGCGGCTTATGGCTACACCTTC
CASSQQGAAYGYTF
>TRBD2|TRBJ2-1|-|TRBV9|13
TGTGCCAGCAGCGTAGGCGGGAGTGATGAGCAGTTCTTC
CASSVGGSDEQFF